Shown below are 18 T cell receptor beta chains from a single sample sequenced in a study of beta chain features in type 1 diabetes. Investigators reverse transcribed all isolated RNA, so they sequenced expressed TCRB transcripts. Assay used: immunoSEQ multiplex PCR; TCRdb lists only in-frame clones, some missing. Among around 150,000 clones listed, 6% to 7.5% were seen once. The sample was central memory CD4+ T cells from blood. These receptors originate from a woman younger than 45 in good health.

This clone has ten or more counts. The V gene is TRBV5-4, the J gene TRBJ2-7, with 10 positions matching TRBD2. Germline CDR1 reads SGHNT; CDR2 reads YYREEE (reference sequence). The CDR3 length is 14 residues. J lost 5 bases, V lost 1 base, and 3 bases had no gene match. This CDR3 reads CASSLRLAGNEQYF. The CDR3 nucleotides read TGTGCCAGCAGCTTGCGACTAGCGGGTAACGAGCAGTACTTC. The full variable domain, completed using reference TRBV5-4 and TRBJ2-7, is ETGVTQSPTHLIKTRGQQVTLRCSSQSGHNTVSWYQQALGQGPQFIFQYYREEENGRGNFPPRFSGLQFPNYSSELNVNALELDDSALYLCASSLRLAGNEQYFGPGTRLTVT.

This clone was seen only a few times. The CDR3 sequence is CASSILASGYNEQFF. The CDR3 region has the DNA TGTGCCAGTAGTATCTTGGCTAGCGGCTACAATGAGCAGTTCTTC. The chain carries TRBV19 and TRBJ2-1, with 7 bases fitting TRBD2. The CDR3 totals 15 residues. Trimming removed 3 bases from V and 3 bases from J; junction bases left unmatched: 5. The germline CDR1 and CDR2 sequences are LNHDA and SQIVND (reference sequence).

V gene TRBV11-2 combines with J gene TRBJ2-4, with D unresolved. The germline V gene has CDR1 SGHAT and CDR2 FQNNGV. The CDR3 length is 12 residues. The V end lost 6 bases, the J end lost 5 bases, and 8 bases lay between the germline ends. Here the CDR3 DNA reads TGTGCCAGCAGAAGCGCGGAAAACATTCAGTACTTC. This codes for CASRSAENIQYF.

The genes are TRBV11-2 and TRBJ2-7, with 10 bases that match TRBD2. Losses at the gene ends were 5 bases for V and 3 bases for J; bases not matched to a gene: 4. CDR3 length: 14 amino acids. CDR1 and CDR2 (germline): SGHAT, FQNNGV. CDR3 DNA: TGTGCCAGCAGCACCTGGACTAGCGGCTACGAGCAGTACTTC. Translating gives CASSTWTSGYEQYF.

This clone was detected a few times. The V gene is TRBV28, the J gene TRBJ1-2, with a tentative D call TRBD1 (6 bases). This CDR3 spans 18 amino acids. V lost 4 bases to trimming and J lost 0 bases, with 21 bases between them. Germline values: CDR1 MDHEN, CDR2 SYDVKM. CDR3: CASSSDPPGQGTNYGYTF. For the CDR3, the DNA is TGTGCCAGCAGTTCAGACCCCCCCGGGCAGGGGACTAACTATGGCTACACCTTC.

This clone was observed a handful of times. The chain is built from TRBV2 and TRBJ2-1; 7 bases line up with TRBD2. V was pared by 6 bases and J by 5 bases, with 4 bases of the junction left unmatched. The CDR3 has 13 amino acids. The germline V gene encodes CDR1 SNHLY and CDR2 FYNNEI. DNA for the CDR3: TGTGCCAGCAGGACGGGACTAAACAATGAGCAGTTCTTC. It codes for CASRTGLNNEQFF. The full variable domain, in which reference TRBV2 and TRBJ2-1 provide the parts outside the CDR3, is EPEVTQTPSHQVTQMGQEVILRCVPISNHLYFYWYRQILGQKVEFLVSFYNNEISEKSEIFDDQFSVERPDGSNFTLKIRSTKLEDSAMYFCASRTGLNNEQFFGPGTRLTVL.

The chain combines TRBV28 with TRBJ1-4; TRBD1 matches 8 bases. Germline V CDR1 and CDR2: MDHEN, SYDVKM. V lost 2 bases and J lost 7; bases outside the gene matches: 6. The CDR3 has 15 residues. In nucleotides, the CDR3 is TGTGCCAGCAGTTTAGGCGGGACAGGTTTTGAAAAACTGTTTTTT. Protein product: CASSLGGTGFEKLFF.

This clone appeared a few times. CDR3 nucleotide sequence: TGTGCCAGTAGTATGGCGCTAGCGGGAGGCTCTGGGGCCAACGTCCTGACTTTC. Translation: CASSMALAGGSGANVLTF. V and J are TRBV19 and TRBJ2-6; TRBD2 agrees at 11 bases. V shed 3 bases, J shed 0 bases, and the junction held 4 bases outside the gene matches. The CDR3 totals 18 residues. CDR1 LNHDA and CDR2 SQIVND come from the germline V gene (reference sequence).

V gene TRBV4-2 combines with J gene TRBJ2-3; 9 bases are shared with TRBD2. CDR3 length: 18 residues. Germline V gives CDR1 LGHNA, CDR2 YNFKEQ. Germline trimming cut 2 bases from V and 6 bases from J; bases unmatched to any gene: 15. The CDR3 sequence is CASSQKGASGTRGDTQYF. CDR3 DNA sequence: TGTGCCAGCAGCCAAAAAGGGGCTAGCGGGACCAGGGGGGATACGCAGTATTTT.

This clone was counted many times. J is TRBJ2-3 and V is TRBV9; perhaps TRBD1 as D (6 bases). The CDR3 runs to 13 residues. V lost 4 bases and J 0 bases, leaving 6 bases between the germline ends. Looked up from germline, CDR1 is SGDLS and CDR2 is YYNGEE. As DNA, the CDR3 is TGTGCCAGCAGCCAGGGGAGCACAGATACGCAGTATTTT. Protein sequence: CASSQGSTDTQYF.

This clone turned up a few times. This chain uses TRBV5-6 with TRBJ2-3; 16 nucleotides line up with TRBD2. V lost 4 bases to trimming and J lost 3 bases; unmatched junction nucleotides: 8. The CDR3 covers 18 residues. Germline lookup yields CDR1 SGHDT and CDR2 YYEEEE. In DNA form, the CDR3 reads TGTGCCAGCAGCCCGGGACTAGCGGGAGGGCTTAGAACAGATACGCAGTATTTT. Encoded protein: CASSPGLAGGLRTDTQYF.

The CDR3 nucleotides are TGTGCCAGCAGTTTACAGGGGGCGACTGAAGCTTTCTTT. The encoded protein is CASSLQGATEAFF. This sequence joins TRBV2 and TRBJ1-1; 9 bases agree with TRBD1. Germline V gene sequence: CDR1 SNHLY, CDR2 FYNNEI. J was trimmed by 5 bases and V by 5 bases; bases with no gene match: 3. The CDR3 extends over 13 amino acids.

In this sample, this clone turned up a few times. V and J are TRBV9 and TRBJ2-3; D may be TRBD1 (7 bases). Trimming stripped 3 bases from V and 4 bases from J, with 18 bases between. The CDR3 runs to 16 residues. Germline CDR1 and CDR2: SGDLS and YYNGEE. The CDR3: CASSAAGGRLSDTQYF. The CDR3 coding sequence is TGTGCCAGCAGCGCGGCAGGGGGGAGACTTTCAGATACGCAGTATTTT.

This clone appeared a few times. This chain connects TRBV18 to TRBJ1-4; TRBD1 matches 7 bases. CDR1 and CDR2 (germline): KGHSH, LQKENI. This CDR3 is built from 16 residues. V was clipped by 6 bases and J by 2 bases; unmatched bases: 9. This CDR3 is CASSRDSGRTNEKLFF. For the CDR3, the DNA is TGTGCCAGCTCCCGGGACAGCGGGAGGACTAATGAAAAACTGTTTTTT.

This clone was observed a few times. Distinct nucleotide sequences in the sample also encode this CDR3. The chain joins TRBV28 to TRBJ1-2; no clear D gene. Germline V gene data show CDR1 as MDHEN and CDR2 as SYDVKM. The V gene lost 1 base and the J gene lost 2 bases, with 8 bases spanning the gap. The CDR3 has 14 residues. In DNA, the CDR3 is TGTGCCAGCAGTTTATTCGGCGGAAACTATGGCTACACCTTC. Translating it yields CASSLFGGNYGYTF.

This clone was seen more than once but under ten times. The genes are TRBV9 and TRBJ2-1, with D possibly matching TRBD2 (7 bases). This CDR3 has 13 residues. Trimming took 7 bases from V and 4 from J, leaving 12 bases between them. CDR1 is SGDLS, CDR2 YYNGEE, per germline. The CDR3: CASGRGGYNEQFF. The CDR3 region has the DNA TGTGCCAGCGGGAGGGGGGGTTACAATGAGCAGTTCTTC.

This clone has more than one count but fewer than ten. The gene calls are TRBV7-8 and TRBJ1-5; possible D gene TRBD1, 6 bases. CDR3 length: 14 residues. V lost 5 bases and J 4 bases, leaving 12 bases between the germline ends. The germline V gene has CDR1 SGHVS and CDR2 FQNEAQ. CDR3 DNA sequence: TGTGCCAGCAGCCGAACGCAGGGGAATCAGCCCCAGCATTTT. Amino acid sequence: CASSRTQGNQPQHF.

This clone was seen ten or more times. The chain is built from TRBV9 and TRBJ2-7, with D perhaps TRBD1 (6 bases). V lost 4 bases, J lost 2 bases, and 13 bases lay in between. Germline CDR1 is SGDLS and CDR2 is YYNGEE. The CDR3 has 14 amino acids. The CDR3 loop is CASSLDSVTYEQYF. CDR3 in DNA: TGTGCCAGCAGCTTGGACAGTGTTACCTACGAGCAGTACTTC.